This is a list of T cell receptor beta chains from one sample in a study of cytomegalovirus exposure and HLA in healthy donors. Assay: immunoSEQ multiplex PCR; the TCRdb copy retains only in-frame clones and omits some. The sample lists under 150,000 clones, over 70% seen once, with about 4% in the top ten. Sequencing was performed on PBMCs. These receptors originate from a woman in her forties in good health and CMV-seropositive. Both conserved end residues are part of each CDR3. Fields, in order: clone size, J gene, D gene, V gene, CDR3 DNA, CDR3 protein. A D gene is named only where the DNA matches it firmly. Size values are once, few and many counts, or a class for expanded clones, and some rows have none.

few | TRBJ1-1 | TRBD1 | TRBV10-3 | TGTGCCATCAGCGACAGGGCGATTGAAGCTTTCTTT | CAISDRAIEAFF
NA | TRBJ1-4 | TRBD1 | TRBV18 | TGTGCCAGCTCACGGGGACAGCTAAATGAAAAACTGTTTTTT | CASSRGQLNEKLFF
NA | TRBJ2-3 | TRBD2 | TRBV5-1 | TGCGCCAGCAGCTCCTCCGGGACTAGCGGGGTCGTGGGAACAGATACGCAGTATTTT | CASSSSGTSGVVGTDTQYF
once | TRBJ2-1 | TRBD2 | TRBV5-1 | TGCGCCAGCAGCCCATGGACTAGCGGTAAGCAGTTCTTC | CASSPWTSGKQFF
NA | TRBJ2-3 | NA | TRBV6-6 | TGTGCCAGCAGTTACGGTCGCAGTTTCACAGATACGCAGTATTTT | CASSYGRSFTDTQYF
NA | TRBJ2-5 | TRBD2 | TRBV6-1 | TGTGCCAGCAACCGAGCGGGGGGCGCTGAGACCCAGTACTTC | CASNRAGGAETQYF
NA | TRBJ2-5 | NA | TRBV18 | TGTGCCAGCTCACCACCGTCGACAGACGGGACCCAGTACTTC | CASSPPSTDGTQYF
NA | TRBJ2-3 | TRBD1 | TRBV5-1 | TGCGCCAGCAGCTCGGGGACAGGGGCAAACACAGATACGCAGTATTTT | CASSSGTGANTDTQYF
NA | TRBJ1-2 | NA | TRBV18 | TGTGCCAGCTCACCAATCGAGGGTGGGGAGAACTATGGCTACACCTTC | CASSPIEGGENYGYTF
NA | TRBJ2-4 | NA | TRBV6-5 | TGTGCCAGCAGTTACTCTGCAGGGGTGAACATTCAGTACTTC | CASSYSAGVNIQYF
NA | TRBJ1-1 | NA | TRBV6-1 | TGTGCCAGCAGTGAAACTAGACTCATGAACACTGAAGCTTTCTTT | CASSETRLMNTEAFF
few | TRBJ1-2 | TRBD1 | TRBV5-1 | TGCGCCAGCAGCGCTGGACAGGGTGATTATGGCTACACCTTC | CASSAGQGDYGYTF
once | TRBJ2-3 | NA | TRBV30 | TGTGCCTGGAACCTTCCAACGACAGACCCGGCGGATACGCAGTATTTT | CAWNLPTTDPADTQYF
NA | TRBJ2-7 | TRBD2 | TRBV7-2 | TGTGCCAGCAGCTTACGGACTAGCGGGGGGTACGAGCAGTACTTC | CASSLRTSGGYEQYF
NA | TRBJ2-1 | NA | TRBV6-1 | TGTGCCAGCAGTGAAGAATTTGAGTTAAATGAGCAGTTCTTC | CASSEEFELNEQFF
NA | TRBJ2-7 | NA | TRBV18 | TGTGCCAGCTCAACGGGGGACGAGCAGTACTTC | CASSTGDEQYF
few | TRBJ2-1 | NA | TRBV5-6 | TGTGCCAGCAGCTCTAACAGGGCGCCTTACAATGAGCAGTTCTTC | CASSSNRAPYNEQFF
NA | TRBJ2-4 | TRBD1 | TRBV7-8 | TGTGCCAGCAGCTTAGCGATGGACAGGGTGGCCAAAAACATTCAGTACTTC | CASSLAMDRVAKNIQYF
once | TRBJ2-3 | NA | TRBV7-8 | TGTGCCAGCAGCTCCCAGGGTCTCCACACAGATACGCAGTATTTT | CASSSQGLHTDTQYF
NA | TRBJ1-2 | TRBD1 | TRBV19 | TGTGCCAGTAGTTACAGGGGGGACCCACTAGCTAACTATGGCTACACCTTC | CASSYRGDPLANYGYTF
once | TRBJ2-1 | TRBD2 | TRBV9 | TGTGCCAGCAGCGTAGGGGGGGGCTCCTACAATGAGCAGTTCTTC | CASSVGGGSYNEQFF
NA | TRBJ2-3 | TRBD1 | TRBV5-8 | TGTGCCAGCAGCTTAGGGACAGGGGGTTCTCTCACAGATACGCAGTATTTT | CASSLGTGGSLTDTQYF
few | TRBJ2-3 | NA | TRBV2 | TGTGCCAGCAGTGAATCGGTAACGAATACGCAGTATTTT | CASSESVTNTQYF
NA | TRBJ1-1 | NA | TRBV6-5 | TGTGCCAGCGTACGAGCGGGGGGGAACACTGAAGCTTTCTTT | CASVRAGGNTEAFF
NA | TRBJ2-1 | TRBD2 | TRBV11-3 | TGTGCCAGCAGCTTATCAGGGTCTAGCGGGAGGGCCGGTGAGCAGTTCTTC | CASSLSGSSGRAGEQFF
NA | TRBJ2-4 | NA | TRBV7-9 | TGTGCCAGCAGCCACCCCACGACTAACATTCAGTACTTC | CASSHPTTNIQYF
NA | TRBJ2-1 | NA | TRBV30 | TGTGCCTGGACAGGGGCTTGGACTAATGAGCAGTTCTTC | CAWTGAWTNEQFF
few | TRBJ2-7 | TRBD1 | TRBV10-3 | TGTGCCATCGGACAGGGCCACGAGCAGTACTTC | CAIGQGHEQYF
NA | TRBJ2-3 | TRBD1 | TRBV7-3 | TGTGCCAGCAGCTGGGGACAGGGGTTAAGTACAGATACGCAGTATTTT | CASSWGQGLSTDTQYF
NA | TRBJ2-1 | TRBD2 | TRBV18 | TGTGCCAGCTCACCGTCGATAGCGGGAGACTACAATGAGCAGTTCTTC | CASSPSIAGDYNEQFF
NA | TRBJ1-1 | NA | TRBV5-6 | TGTGCCAGCAGCTTGTCGCGGAACACTGAAGCTTTCTTT | CASSLSRNTEAFF
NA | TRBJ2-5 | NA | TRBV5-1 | TGCGCCAGCAGCTTGGCCGGGTGGGGGAGGAGTGAGACCCAGTACTTC | CASSLAGWGRSETQYF
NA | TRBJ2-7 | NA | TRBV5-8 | TGTGCCAGCCGACTAGGGTCGGGGAACGCCTACGAGCAGTACTTC | CASRLGSGNAYEQYF
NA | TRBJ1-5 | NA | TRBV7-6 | TGTGCCAGCAGCTTAGGTATTGGCCAGGGTGATCAGCCCCAGCATTTT | CASSLGIGQGDQPQHF
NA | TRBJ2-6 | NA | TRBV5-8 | TGTGCCAGCAGCTTGGGCGACAGTTCTGGGGCCAACGTCCTGACTTTC | CASSLGDSSGANVLTF
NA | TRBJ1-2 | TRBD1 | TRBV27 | TGTGCCAGCAAACCAGGACAGGGGGAGGTTGGCTACACCTTC | CASKPGQGEVGYTF
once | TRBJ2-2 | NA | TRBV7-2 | TGTGCCAGCACTTTAGTGGGGGCAATCACCGGGGAGCTGTTTTTT | CASTLVGAITGELFF
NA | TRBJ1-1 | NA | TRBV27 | TGTGCCAGCAGCCTAGGGCAGGGGACGTTCACTGAAGCTTTCTTT | CASSLGQGTFTEAFF
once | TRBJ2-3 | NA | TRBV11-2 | TGTGCCAGCACCCCGGTGGCAGGGCCCCCAGATACGCAGTATTTT | CASTPVAGPPDTQYF
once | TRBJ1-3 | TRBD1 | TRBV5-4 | TGTGCCAGCAGCTCGACAGGGAAACTCTCTGGAAACACCATATATTTT | CASSSTGKLSGNTIYF
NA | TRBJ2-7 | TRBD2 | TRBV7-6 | TGTGCCAGCAGCTTAGCCACTAGCGTCCCCTCCTACGAGCAGTACTTC | CASSLATSVPSYEQYF
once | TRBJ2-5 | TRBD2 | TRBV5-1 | TGCGCCAGCAGTACCGGGACTAGCGGCCTAGGGGAGACCCAGTACTTC | CASSTGTSGLGETQYF
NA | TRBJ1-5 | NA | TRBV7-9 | TGTGCCAGCAGCCCCGGGTCAAATCAGCCCCAGCATTTT | CASSPGSNQPQHF
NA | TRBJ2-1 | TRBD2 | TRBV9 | TGTGCCAGCAGCGCCGCTGGGGGGGCCTACAATGAGCAGTTCTTC | CASSAAGGAYNEQFF
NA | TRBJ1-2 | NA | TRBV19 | TGTGCCAGTAGCCTCCTCGGGGAAAACTATGGCTACACCTTC | CASSLLGENYGYTF
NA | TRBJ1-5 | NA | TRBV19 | TGTGCCAGTAGTATCTCCCCTGCAGGCCAAAATCAGCCCCAGCATTTT | CASSISPAGQNQPQHF
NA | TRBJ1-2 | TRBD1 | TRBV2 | TGTGCCAGCGCCCGGGACAGACTAAGTGCCTATGGCTACACCTTC | CASARDRLSAYGYTF
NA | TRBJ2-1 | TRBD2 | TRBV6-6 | TGTGCCACCTCTAGCGGGAGGAAGAATGAGCAGTTCTTC | CATSSGRKNEQFF
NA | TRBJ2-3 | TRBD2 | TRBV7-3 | TGTGCCAGCAGCTTATGGGGAGGGGGGACTAGCGTGAGCACAGATACGCAGTATTTT | CASSLWGGGTSVSTDTQYF
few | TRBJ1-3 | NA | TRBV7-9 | TGTTCCAGCAGCAACGGACTTCAGCTCTCTGGAAACACCATATATTTT | CSSSNGLQLSGNTIYF
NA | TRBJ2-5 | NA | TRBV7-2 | TGTGCCAGCAGCCCCGGAGGCTCGGAGACCCAGTACTTC | CASSPGGSETQYF
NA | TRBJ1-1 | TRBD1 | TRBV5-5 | TGTGCCAGCAGCTTTGTGGGGGGACAGGGTTTATTGCGCACTGAAGCTTTCTTT | CASSFVGGQGLLRTEAFF
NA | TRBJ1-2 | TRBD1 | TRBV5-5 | TGTGCCAGCAGTCCGGACAGGGTCTATGGCTACACCTTC | CASSPDRVYGYTF